Included here is one T cell receptor beta chain sequence, with context. The CDR3 covers 15 residues. J was trimmed by 3 bases and V by 5 bases; bases with no gene match: 7. CDR1 SGHNT and CDR2 YENEEA come from the germline V gene. The data belong to a study of blood T cell repertoires in COVID-19. Study at large: T cells, B-cell-depleted T cells, or PBMCs supplied cDNA or gDNA.

Participants' reported clinical history set cohort assignment. Here immunoSEQ multiplex PCR was the method, and the copy in TCRdb shows in-frame clones only, minus some. Seen here are roughly 180,000 clones, about four fifths observed once, and the top ten hold about 11%. This receptor was identified in a man aged 45-65 years who had recovered from COVID-19. This chain connects TRBV11-3 to TRBJ1-1; the match to TRBD1 covers 9 bases. Input material: PBMCs or T cells enriched from blood (not recorded which). The CDR3 nucleotides are TGTGCCAGCAGCGCGCGGAACAGGGGGCACACTGAAGCTTTCTTT. This sequence encodes CASSARNRGHTEAFF.